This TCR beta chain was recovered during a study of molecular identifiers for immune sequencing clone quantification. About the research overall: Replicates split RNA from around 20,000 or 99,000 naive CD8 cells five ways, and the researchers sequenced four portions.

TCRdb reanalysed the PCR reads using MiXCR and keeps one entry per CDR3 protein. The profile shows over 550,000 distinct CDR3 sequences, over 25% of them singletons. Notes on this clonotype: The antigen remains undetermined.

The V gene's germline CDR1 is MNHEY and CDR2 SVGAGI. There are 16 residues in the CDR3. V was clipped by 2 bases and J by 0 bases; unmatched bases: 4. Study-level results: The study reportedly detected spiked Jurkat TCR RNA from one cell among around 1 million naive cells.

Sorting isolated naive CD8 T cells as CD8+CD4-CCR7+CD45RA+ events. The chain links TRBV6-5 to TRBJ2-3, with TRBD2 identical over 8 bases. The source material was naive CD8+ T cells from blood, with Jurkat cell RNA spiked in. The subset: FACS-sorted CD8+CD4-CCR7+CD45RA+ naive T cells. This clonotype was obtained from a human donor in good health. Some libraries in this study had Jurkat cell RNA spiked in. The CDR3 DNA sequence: TGTGCCAGCAGTTACCATAGCGGGGATAGCACAGATACGCAGTATTTT. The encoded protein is CASSYHSGDSTDTQYF.